One sample yielded the 30 T cell receptor beta chains listed below, sequenced in a study of shared clonotypes between healthy human individuals. Profiling relied on immunoSEQ multiplex PCR, and the TCRdb table lists in-frame clones only, not all of them. The repertoire consists of hundreds of thousands of clones, with 90% to 95% occurring once and the leading ten covering 0.11%. CD45RO-negative cells were positively selected for CCR7, leaving out terminally differentiated effector memory CD45RA+ cells. The sequenced sample was naive CD8+ T cells sorted from blood. The receptor set was obtained from a woman younger than 45 in good health.

The chain employs TRBV2 and TRBJ2-1; 8 bases match TRBD2. CDR1 SNHLY and CDR2 FYNNEI come from the germline V gene. Losses at the gene ends were 2 bases for V and 4 bases for J; bases not matched to a gene: 7. CDR3 length equals 16 residues. CDR3 sequence: CASSETAGGRYNEQFF. DNA for the CDR3: TGTGCCAGCAGTGAAACGGCGGGAGGCCGATACAATGAGCAGTTCTTC.

The rearrangement uses TRBV28 and TRBJ1-5, with D hard to call. Germline V CDR1 and CDR2: MDHEN, SYDVKM. The CDR3 has 15 residues. V was cut by 2 bases and J by 0 bases, with 8 bases left in between. CDR3 residues: CASSLTLYSNQPQHF. The DNA of the CDR3 is TGTGCCAGCAGTTTAACACTTTATAGCAATCAGCCCCAGCATTTT.

The rearrangement uses TRBV6-1 and TRBJ2-1; D is possibly TRBD2 (6 bases). The CDR3 covers 17 residues. V was clipped by 1 base and J by 0 bases, with 13 bases between them. CDR1 is MNHNS, CDR2 SASEGT, per germline. This CDR3 reads CASSEEPLASSYNEQFF. The CDR3 region has the DNA TGTGCCAGCAGTGAAGAACCACTAGCCAGCTCCTACAATGAGCAGTTCTTC.

The chain recombines TRBV27 with TRBJ2-7, with 10 bases that match TRBD2. The CDR3 contains 15 residues. From germline, CDR1 is MNHEY and CDR2 SMNVEV (reference sequence). Trimming took 6 bases from V and 0 from J; bases not matched to a gene: 5. The CDR3 region is CASRPGLAFSYEQYF. Here the CDR3 DNA reads TGTGCCAGCAGACCGGGACTAGCGTTCTCCTACGAGCAGTACTTC.

This clone occurred once. This sequence joins TRBV2 and TRBJ1-5; D is uncertain. In germline, CDR1 is SNHLY, CDR2 FYNNEI. Between the trimmed V and J ends, which lost 4 bases and 7 bases, there was a span of 8 bases. The CDR3 spans 12 residues. The DNA for the CDR3 is TGTGCCAGCAGTGGAGGTGGGCAGCCCCAGCATTTT. It is translated as CASSGGGQPQHF.

The V call is TRBV28, the J call TRBJ2-5; D remains unclear. The CDR3 totals 15 residues. The ends were cut back, 2 bases at V and 1 base at J, with 11 bases in the middle. Germline CDR1 reads MDHEN; CDR2 reads SYDVKM. The CDR3 DNA reads TGTGCCAGCAGTTTAGGTGGGGTCACCCAAGAGACCCAGTACTTC. This encodes CASSLGGVTQETQYF.

The chain couples TRBV15 to TRBJ2-1; TRBD2 aligns across 12 bases. This CDR3 has 14 amino acids. Germline V gene data show CDR1 as LNHNV and CDR2 as YYDKDF (reference sequence). Trimming took 8 bases from V and 4 from J; bases not matched to a gene: 3. CDR3 DNA sequence: TGTGCCACCGCTAGCGGGAGGGGTTACAATGAGCAGTTCTTC. Translating it yields CATASGRGYNEQFF. Looking up the rest from reference TRBV15 and TRBJ2-1 gives the full variable domain: DAMVIQNPRYQVTQFGKPVTLSCSQTLNHNVMYWYQQKSSQAPKLLFHYYDKDFNNEADTPDNFQSRRPNTSFCFLDIRSPGLGDTAMYLCATASGRGYNEQFFGPGTRLTVL.

This sequence joins TRBV5-1 and TRBJ1-1, with D possibly matching TRBD1 (5 bases). CDR1 and CDR2 (germline): SGHRS, YFSETQ. V lost 3 bases and J lost 0, with 12 bases in between. The CDR3 has 15 residues. The CDR3 reads CASSSETDMNTEAFF. The CDR3 DNA sequence: TGCGCCAGCAGCTCCGAGACAGATATGAACACTGAAGCTTTCTTT. Variable domain in full (rest from reference TRBV5-1 and TRBJ1-1): KAGVTQTPRYLIKTRGQQVTLSCSPISGHRSVSWYQQTPGQGLQFLFEYFSETQRNKGNFPGRFSGRQFSNSRSEMNVSTLELGDSALYLCASSSETDMNTEAFFGQGTRLTVV.

This clone appeared once. V gene TRBV27 combines with J gene TRBJ2-7, with D possibly being TRBD1 or TRBD2 (5 bases each). Trimming shortened V by 1 base and J by 2 bases, and 9 bases separated the two germline ends. There are 14 residues in the CDR3. CDR1 is MNHEY and CDR2 is SMNVEV in the germline V gene (reference sequence). The CDR3 nucleotides read TGTGCCAGCAGTTTATTGGGGGTTACCTACGAGCAGTACTTC. It translates to CASSLLGVTYEQYF.

The chain couples TRBV27 to TRBJ2-5; D gene ambiguous. The closer fit of TRBJ2-7 to the DNA end suggests the J call may be wrong. CDR1 is MNHEY, CDR2 SMNVEV, per germline (reference sequence). This CDR3 is 15 amino acids long. The CDR3 DNA reads as TGTGCCAGCAGTTTATCTCTGGGCGTTGCCTACGAGCAGTACTTC. It encodes CASSLSLGVAYEQYF.

The chain employs TRBV14 and TRBJ2-1, with TRBD2 matching 11 bases. Trimming removed 5 bases from V and 4 bases from J; junction bases left unmatched: 4. The CDR3 covers 15 residues. From germline, CDR1 is SGHDN and CDR2 FVKESK. The CDR3 DNA sequence: TGTGCCAGCAGCTCGGGACTAGCGGTTTACAATGAGCAGTTCTTC. Its translation is CASSSGLAVYNEQFF.

CDR3 nucleotide sequence: TGTGCCAGCTCACCATCCGGGACAGGGACGGATGGCTACACCTTC. Its protein product is CASSPSGTGTDGYTF. J is TRBJ1-2 and V is TRBV18, with 9 bases fitting TRBD1. V lost 2 bases to trimming and J lost 6 bases; unmatched junction nucleotides: 7. Germline V CDR1 and CDR2: KGHSH, LQKENI. The CDR3 spans 15 residues.

This chain links TRBV6-5 with TRBJ2-5, with 7 nucleotides matching TRBD1. CDR3 size: 14 residues. J lost 1 base, V lost 5 bases, and 4 bases had no gene match. Looked up from germline, CDR1 is MNHEY and CDR2 is SVGAGI. DNA of the CDR3: TGTGCCAGCAGTGACCGGGACAGCCAAGAGACCCAGTACTTC. Protein product: CASSDRDSQETQYF.

About this clone: Other nucleotide sequences from this sample produce the same CDR3. V gene TRBV6-5 combines with J gene TRBJ2-7; no clear D gene. The V gene's germline CDR1 is MNHEY and CDR2 SVGAGI. There are 13 residues in the CDR3. Trimming cost V 6 bases and J 2 bases, with 11 bases left between them. CDR3 residues: CASSLTETYEQYF. CDR3 bases: TGTGCCAGCAGCCTAACAGAGACCTACGAGCAGTACTTC.

This clone was counted once. CDR3 DNA: TGCAGCGTTGAAGCAGCGGACTCCTACGAGCAGTACTTC. Residues: CSVEAADSYEQYF. This chain joins TRBV29-1 and TRBJ2-7; D is possibly TRBD2 (5 bases). V was shortened by 1 base and J by 0 bases, with 7 bases between the two germline ends. This CDR3 has 13 residues. Looked up from germline, CDR1 is SQVTM and CDR2 is ANQGSEA.

This rearrangement joins TRBV5-8 to TRBJ2-5; TRBD1 or TRBD2 may be the D gene (5 bases each). CDR1 SGHTS and CDR2 YDEGEE come from the germline V gene. V was trimmed by 2 bases and J by 7 bases, leaving 9 bases between them. The CDR3 sequence is 12 residues long. Here the CDR3 DNA reads TGTGCCAGCAGCTTAGGGACGCCGACCCAGTACTTC. This encodes CASSLGTPTQYF.

This clone appeared once. The chain recombines TRBV28 with TRBJ1-1, with 8 bases aligning to TRBD1. There are 16 residues in the CDR3. In germline, CDR1 is MDHEN, CDR2 SYDVKM. V lost 4 bases and J lost 1; bases outside the gene matches: 8. Written as DNA, the CDR3 is TGTGCCAGCAGTTCATCATCCCAGGGGGCGAACACTGAAGCTTTCTTT. It codes for CASSSSSQGANTEAFF.

This clone appeared once. The junction differs from germline at one of its ends, possibly a read error. The V and J genes are TRBV18 and TRBJ2-2, with 13 bases lining up with TRBD2. Germline assignment: CDR1 KGHSH and CDR2 LQKENI. The CDR3 consists of 20 residues. The CDR3: CASSPQESGLAGVNTGELFF. The CDR3 bases are TGTGCCAGCTCTCCACAGGAATCCGGACTAGCGGGAGTGAACACCGGGGAGCTGTTTTTT.

This clone showed up just once. Here the CDR3 DNA reads TGTGCCAGCAGCGTAGAGGGGTATGGGCAGCCCCAGCATTTT. Translating it yields CASSVEGYGQPQHF. V gene TRBV27 combines with J gene TRBJ1-5, with D perhaps TRBD1 (5 bases). V gave up 6 bases and J gave up 7 bases, with 16 bases separating them. Germline V gene data show CDR1 as MNHEY and CDR2 as SMNVEV (reference sequence). This CDR3 comprises 14 residues.

This rearrangement joins TRBV28 to TRBJ2-7; D unresolved. V gave up 5 bases and J gave up 2 bases, with 13 bases separating them. Germline V gene lookup returns CDR1 MDHEN and CDR2 SYDVKM. The CDR3 is made up of 14 amino acids. The CDR3 region has the DNA TGTGCCAGCAGTGGCTCGCGAGAAACCTACGAGCAGTACTTC. Translating it yields CASSGSRETYEQYF.

The gene calls are TRBV27 and TRBJ2-7; no reliable D call. CDR1 MNHEY and CDR2 SMNVEV come from the germline V gene (reference sequence). The CDR3 is made up of 12 amino acids. Between the trimmed V and J ends, which lost 7 bases and 6 bases, there was a span of 13 bases. DNA for the CDR3: TGTGCCAGCACAGGCTCCGCGAGCGAGCAGTACTTC. This gives the protein CASTGSASEQYF.

The chain is built from TRBV2 and TRBJ2-5; perhaps TRBD1 as D (6 bases). The V end was cut by 6 bases, the J end by 1 base, with 6 bases between. From germline, CDR1 is SNHLY and CDR2 FYNNEI. This CDR3 comprises 12 residues. CDR3 sequence: CASRTGQETQYF. CDR3 in DNA: TGTGCCAGCAGGACAGGCCAAGAGACCCAGTACTTC.

The chain carries TRBV13 and TRBJ1-2; the D is unclear. V was pared by 3 bases and J by 8 bases, with 10 bases between. This CDR3 contains 12 residues. Looked up from germline, CDR1 is PRHDT and CDR2 is FYEKMQ (reference sequence). CDR3 residues: CASSLLIRGYTF. In DNA, the CDR3 is TGTGCCAGCAGCTTGTTAATAAGGGGCTACACCTTC.

Written as DNA, the CDR3 is TGTGCCAGCAGTTTGGAGGGCCCAACCTACGAGCAGTACTTC. This encodes CASSLEGPTYEQYF. The chain is built from TRBV28 and TRBJ2-7; D is possibly TRBD2 (6 bases). The CDR3 extends over 14 amino acids. Germline CDR1 reads MDHEN; CDR2 reads SYDVKM. The V gene lost 3 bases and the J gene lost 2 bases, with 11 bases spanning the gap.

The V and J genes are TRBV27 and TRBJ2-5; 10 positions match TRBD2. Near its end, the DNA agrees better with TRBJ2-7, so the J call may be wrong. Germline CDR1 is MNHEY and CDR2 is SMNVEV (reference sequence). This CDR3 has 13 amino acids. The CDR3 loop is CASSWTSGYEQYF. CDR3 sequence (DNA): TGTGCCAGCAGTTGGACTAGCGGCTACGAGCAGTACTTC.

CDR3 sequence reads: CAWISPGRGYTF. The CDR3 DNA reads TGTGCCTGGATATCACCCGGACGCGGCTACACCTTC. V and J are TRBV30 and TRBJ1-2, with D unclear. The CDR3 has 12 residues. Trimming shortened V by 4 bases and J by 8 bases, and 14 bases separated the two germline ends. Germline V gene sequence: CDR1 GTSNPN, CDR2 SVGIG (reference sequence).

This chain links TRBV10-2 with TRBJ2-1; TRBD2 matches 10 bases. The CDR3 runs 15 residues. Looked up from germline, CDR1 is WSHSY and CDR2 is SAAADI. V trimming: 3 bases; J trimming: 6 bases; junction bases outside the gene matches: 5. The CDR3 region has the DNA TGCGCCAGCAGTGATCGACTAGCGGGTACCAATGAGCAGTTCTTC. Translating gives CASSDRLAGTNEQFF.

This chain connects TRBV7-3 to TRBJ2-5, with 12 bases matching TRBD2. This CDR3 region has 14 residues. The V and J ends lost 5 bases and 6 bases, in that order; junction bases with no gene match: 4. Germline CDR1 reads SGHTA; CDR2 reads FQGTGA. This chain's CDR3 is CASSRLAGVQTQYF. The DNA of the CDR3 is TGTGCCAGCAGCCGACTAGCGGGAGTACAGACCCAGTACTTC.

The V gene is TRBV5-6, the J gene TRBJ1-1; D may be TRBD1 (5 bases). Per the germline V gene, CDR1 is SGHDT and CDR2 is YYEEEE. V lost 2 bases to trimming and J lost 4 bases, with 12 bases between them. This CDR3 has 14 amino acids. The CDR3 loop is CASSFGGVGTEAFF. The CDR3 nucleotides read TGTGCCAGCAGCTTTGGAGGGGTAGGCACTGAAGCTTTCTTT.

The chain recombines TRBV27 with TRBJ2-7; TRBD2 aligns across 9 bases. J lost 2 bases, V lost 0 bases, and 11 bases had no gene match. The CDR3 runs to 18 residues. Germline values: CDR1 MNHEY, CDR2 SMNVEV (reference sequence). CDR3 DNA: TGTGCCAGCAGTTTATCGATTCCTTCTAGCGGGATCACCTACGAGCAGTACTTC. Its translation: CASSLSIPSSGITYEQYF.